These 22 T cell receptor beta chains share one sample of origin, sequenced in a study of T cell repertoires in cytomegalovirus infection. These receptors have no identified antigens. TCRdb reprocessed the reads with MiXCR, giving one entry per CDR3 protein. The repertoire holds about half a million distinct CDR3 sequences, with under 55% as singletons. The material sequenced was cultured PBMCs, taken from culture after CMV antigen stimulation. The receptors were sampled from a human donor in good health (CMV status not recorded). Some clones in this sample may be carry-over from other donors' samples.

This clonotype occurred a few times. The V call is TRBV7-2, the J call TRBJ2-6; 7 nucleotides line up with TRBD1. Germline trimming cut 5 bases from V and 3 bases from J; bases unmatched to any gene: 4. From germline, CDR1 is SGHTA and CDR2 FQGNSA. This CDR3 has 15 amino acids. This chain's CDR3 is CASSVNRGGANVLTF. The CDR3 nucleotides read TGTGCCAGCAGCGTCAACAGGGGTGGGGCCAACGTCCTGACTTTC.

The chain has TRBV7-3 and TRBJ2-2; D gene ambiguous. With 3 bases removed from V and 1 base from J, the gap between germline ends came to 6 bases. Per germline, CDR1 SGHTA and CDR2 FQGTGA. CDR3 length: 14 amino acids. CDR3 protein: CASSFAENTGELFF. The CDR3 DNA reads as TGTGCCAGCAGCTTTGCGGAGAACACCGGGGAGCTGTTTTTT.

This chain joins TRBV7-9 and TRBJ2-1, with 7 bases identical to TRBD2. Germline V gene lookup returns CDR1 SEHNR and CDR2 FQNEAQ (reference sequence). This CDR3 contains 15 residues. The V segment lost 5 bases and the J segment 7 bases; nucleotides outside the gene matches: 11. CDR3 DNA sequence: TGTGCCAGCAGCCTCCTGGGGGGGGGTTTAAATGAGCAGTTCTTC. As protein: CASSLLGGGLNEQFF.

This clonotype was counted only a few times. The rearrangement uses TRBV7-6 and TRBJ1-6; no clear D gene. Trimming removed 2 bases at V and 4 bases at J, with 9 bases between. Germline V gene lookup returns CDR1 SGHVS and CDR2 FNYEAQ. The CDR3 is made up of 15 amino acids. The DNA for the CDR3 is TGTGCCAGCAGCTTAAGGGAACCATATAATTCACCCCTCCACTTT. This encodes CASSLREPYNSPLHF. Drawing the rest from reference TRBV7-6 and TRBJ1-6, the complete variable domain is GAGVSQSPRYKVTKRGQDVALRCDPISGHVSLYWYRQALGQGPEFLTYFNYEAQQDKSGLPNDRFSAERPEGSISTLTIQRTEQRDSAMYRCASSLREPYNSPLHFGNGTRLTVT.

This clonotype was detected many times. V is TRBV7-2 and J is TRBJ2-2; D might be TRBD1 (6 bases). The CDR3 spans 14 residues. Germline V CDR1 and CDR2: SGHTA, FQGNSA. The V end was cut by 6 bases, the J end by 6 bases, with 14 bases between. The CDR3 nucleotides read TGTGCCAGCAGGCCACAGGGTGTTGCCGGGGAGCTGTTTTTT. Protein product: CASRPQGVAGELFF.

This clonotype occurred many times. This chain uses TRBV7-2 with TRBJ1-2; D gene uncertain. Trimming took 5 bases from V and 4 from J, leaving 14 bases between them. This CDR3 contains 14 residues. Germline CDR1 is SGHTA and CDR2 is FQGNSA. CDR3 loop: CASSPGGGRYGYTF. For the CDR3, the DNA is TGTGCCAGCAGCCCAGGAGGCGGCCGCTATGGCTACACCTTC.

This clonotype was counted only a few times. The V call is TRBV18, the J call TRBJ2-1; possible D gene TRBD1, 6 bases. The V end lost 4 bases, the J end lost 5 bases, and 12 bases lay between the germline ends. The germline V gene has CDR1 KGHSH and CDR2 LQKENI. There are 14 residues in the CDR3. The CDR3 is CASSQDRTHNEQFF. CDR3 DNA: TGTGCCAGCTCACAGGACAGAACCCACAATGAGCAGTTCTTC. The full variable domain, in which reference TRBV18 and TRBJ2-1 provide the parts outside the CDR3, is NAGVMQNPRHLVRRRGQEARLRCSPMKGHSHVYWYRQLPEEGLKFMVYLQKENIIDESGMPKERFSAEFPKEGPSILRIQQVVRGDSAAYFCASSQDRTHNEQFFGPGTRLTVL.

The chain has TRBV7-6 and TRBJ1-1; D not resolved. The CDR3 is made up of 13 amino acids. The V gene's germline CDR1 is SGHVS and CDR2 FNYEAQ. The V gene lost 1 base and the J gene lost 4 bases, with 7 bases spanning the gap. The CDR3 coding sequence is TGTGCCAGCAGCTTAGGGGTTTTCACTGAAGCTTTCTTT. Its protein product is CASSLGVFTEAFF.

This rearrangement joins TRBV7-2 to TRBJ1-4; a weak D match, TRBD1 (6 bases). The V gene lost 10 bases and the J gene lost 8 bases, with 17 bases spanning the gap. The CDR3 totals 13 residues. Germline V gene lookup returns CDR1 SGHTA and CDR2 FQGNSA. CDR3 in DNA: TGTGCCACCGGGGGGGCGAGGGGAGAAAAACTGTTTTTT. Translated, it gives CATGGARGEKLFF.

The rearrangement links TRBV3-1 to TRBJ1-1; D is unresolved. CDR1 is LGHDT, CDR2 YNNKEL, per germline (reference sequence). This CDR3 region has 14 residues. Between the trimmed V and J ends, which lost 5 bases and 4 bases, there was a span of 14 bases. The CDR3 is CASSGLGLATEAFF. The CDR3 bases are TGTGCCAGCAGCGGGCTGGGGTTGGCCACTGAAGCTTTCTTT.

This clonotype was counted a few times. V usage is TRBV7-9 and J usage is TRBJ2-3; D is possibly TRBD2 (6 bases). This CDR3 region has 16 residues. Trimming stripped 4 bases from V and 2 bases from J, with 16 bases between. Germline lookup yields CDR1 SEHNR and CDR2 FQNEAQ (reference sequence). CDR3 DNA sequence: TGTGCCAGCAGCTCGACATCGGGACTTTACACAGATACGCAGTATTTT. Amino acid sequence: CASSSTSGLYTDTQYF.

The V gene is TRBV11-2, the J gene TRBJ2-1; the D gene is possibly TRBD1 (6 bases). Per germline, CDR1 SGHAT and CDR2 FQNNGV. CDR3 length: 16 amino acids. The V gene lost 4 bases and the J gene lost 2 bases, with 15 bases spanning the gap. The CDR3 loop is CASSSLGGGTYNEQFF. CDR3 bases: TGTGCCAGCAGCTCTCTTGGGGGCGGAACCTACAATGAGCAGTTCTTC.

The chain couples TRBV4-1 to TRBJ2-5; TRBD2 agrees at 11 bases. The CDR3 runs 19 residues. Germline V gene sequence: CDR1 MGHRA, CDR2 YSYEKL. The V gene end was trimmed by 2 bases and the J gene end by 2 bases; junction bases not matched to a gene: 13. CDR3 loop: CASSQFWFLTSGEQETQYF. For the CDR3, the DNA is TGCGCCAGCAGCCAATTTTGGTTTTTGACTAGCGGGGAACAAGAGACCCAGTACTTC.

V and J are TRBV2 and TRBJ1-5, with D possibly matching TRBD1 (6 bases). The CDR3 runs 13 residues. V was pared by 7 bases and J by 2 bases, with 9 bases between. Germline V lookup: CDR1 SNHLY, CDR2 FYNNEI. CDR3 amino acids: CASTQGGNQPQHF. CDR3 nucleotides: TGTGCCAGCACACAGGGTGGCAATCAGCCCCAGCATTTT.

V gene TRBV5-4 combines with J gene TRBJ2-3, with TRBD1 identical over 9 bases. CDR3 length equals 16 residues. Trimming cost V 4 bases and J 4 bases; bases outside gene matches: 10. Germline V lookup: CDR1 SGHNT, CDR2 YYREEE (reference sequence). CDR3 region: CASSPKPDRGPDTQYF. CDR3 nucleotides: TGTGCCAGCAGCCCTAAGCCGGACAGGGGACCAGATACGCAGTATTTT.

The rearrangement uses TRBV12-3 or TRBV12-4 and TRBJ1-5; D not resolved. V lost 4 bases to trimming and J lost 5 bases, with 9 bases between them. The CDR3 is 13 residues long. The CDR3 DNA reads as TGTGCCAGCAGTTACGAGGACTATCAGCCCCAGCATTTT. This sequence encodes CASSYEDYQPQHF.

V gene TRBV7-6 combines with J gene TRBJ2-1, with D tentatively TRBD1 (6 bases). The V gene's germline CDR1 is SGHVS and CDR2 FNYEAQ. Trimming stripped 5 bases from V and 4 bases from J, with 21 bases between. The CDR3 contains 17 residues. In DNA, the CDR3 is TGTGCCAGCAGCCCACAGAGAGGACAGCTAGGTTACAATGAGCAGTTCTTC. Translated: CASSPQRGQLGYNEQFF.

This clonotype has only a few counts. The gene calls are TRBV19 and TRBJ1-1; D uncertain. This CDR3 spans 13 amino acids. Trimming removed 5 bases at V and 3 bases at J, with 10 bases between. The V gene's germline CDR1 is LNHDA and CDR2 SQIVND (reference sequence). The CDR3: CASSPMVDTEAFF. CDR3 DNA sequence: TGTGCCAGTAGTCCCATGGTAGACACTGAAGCTTTCTTT.

The CDR3 DNA reads as TGTGCCAGCAGCTTAACTGGGCCAGAGGACGAGCAGTACTTC. It codes for CASSLTGPEDEQYF. This chain uses TRBV7-9 with TRBJ2-7; D not certain. This CDR3 region has 14 residues. In germline, CDR1 is SEHNR, CDR2 FQNEAQ (reference sequence). The V end lost 2 bases, the J end lost 5 bases, and 13 bases lay between the germline ends.

This chain links TRBV5-4 with TRBJ2-3; weak D call: TRBD1 (5 bases). V lost 6 bases and J lost 1, with 15 bases in between. The CDR3 runs to 15 residues. Germline-derived CDR1 and CDR2 are SGHNT and YYREEE (reference sequence). The CDR3 DNA follows: TGTGCCAGCAATATTGAAGGGGCGGGCACAGATACGCAGTATTTT. It yields the protein CASNIEGAGTDTQYF.

The CDR3 loop reads CASSAGQVSETQYF. The CDR3 DNA reads TGTGCCAGCAGCGCCGGACAGGTTTCAGAGACCCAGTACTTC. The chain joins TRBV7-2 to TRBJ2-5, with TRBD1 identical over 7 bases. Germline-derived CDR1 and CDR2 are SGHTA and FQGNSA. The length of the CDR3 is 14 residues. After removal of 5 bases from V and 4 bases from J, the junction contained 7 bases not matched to a gene.

The genes are TRBV6-1 and TRBJ1-1, with D possibly being TRBD1 (6 bases). CDR3 size: 17 residues. Deletions cut 0 bases from V and 4 bases from J, with 18 bases between. CDR1 and CDR2 (germline): MNHNS, SASEGT. The CDR3 is CASSEASGTSGGTEAFF. For the CDR3, the DNA is TGTGCCAGCAGTGAAGCAAGCGGGACATCGGGAGGCACTGAAGCTTTCTTT.